This T cell receptor beta chain is drawn from a study of T cell clonotyping in hematopoietic cell transplantation. Study-wide points: Recipient TCR diversity dropped after transplant; expanded clonotypes rose from day 30 to 180. Cells were unsorted, so CD4 and CD8 contributions were not separated.

As regards this clone: Its cognate antigen is unknown.

Measured with immunoSEQ multiplex PCR; TCRdb has only the in-frame clones, and not every one. In the table there are approximately 11,000 clones, about 91% of which are singletons. The CDR3 spans 19 residues. Germline trimming cut 6 bases from V and 2 bases from J; bases unmatched to any gene: 15. Germline CDR1 reads MDHEN; CDR2 reads SYDVKM. This clonotype was obtained from an older female patient who had an allogeneic stem cell transplant from an unrelated donor, so the T cells may come from the graft donor. Some clones in this sample may be carry-over from other donors' samples. The input for sequencing was PBMCs, taken 100 days after allogeneic stem cell transplant. The chain recombines TRBV28 with TRBJ2-3; 12 bases are shared with TRBD1. Here the CDR3 reads CASRPHGTGGPQVTDTQYF. The CDR3 bases are TGTGCCAGCAGACCACACGGGACAGGGGGCCCCCAGGTCACAGATACGCAGTATTTT.